Here is one T cell receptor beta chain with its context. Trimming shortened V by 1 base and J by 4 bases, and 9 bases separated the two germline ends. Germline V gives CDR1 LGHNA, CDR2 YSLEER. The CDR3 spans 14 residues. The use of a sample-barcoded 5' primer and a J-beta primer mix characterized a second PCR of roughly 7 to 11 cycles. TCRdb called the 5' RACE reads again in MiXCR, with one record for every CDR3 protein. The table includes about 2 million distinct CDR3 sequences, 49% detected once. These data originate in a study of blood T cells in healthy people across ages. The source of this sequence is a woman in her 40s in good health. Input material: blood. The gene calls are TRBV4-3 and TRBJ2-3; D unresolved. CDR3 protein: CASSQGTSPDTQYF. CDR3 in DNA: TGCGCCAGCAGCCAAGGTACCAGCCCAGATACGCAGTATTTT.